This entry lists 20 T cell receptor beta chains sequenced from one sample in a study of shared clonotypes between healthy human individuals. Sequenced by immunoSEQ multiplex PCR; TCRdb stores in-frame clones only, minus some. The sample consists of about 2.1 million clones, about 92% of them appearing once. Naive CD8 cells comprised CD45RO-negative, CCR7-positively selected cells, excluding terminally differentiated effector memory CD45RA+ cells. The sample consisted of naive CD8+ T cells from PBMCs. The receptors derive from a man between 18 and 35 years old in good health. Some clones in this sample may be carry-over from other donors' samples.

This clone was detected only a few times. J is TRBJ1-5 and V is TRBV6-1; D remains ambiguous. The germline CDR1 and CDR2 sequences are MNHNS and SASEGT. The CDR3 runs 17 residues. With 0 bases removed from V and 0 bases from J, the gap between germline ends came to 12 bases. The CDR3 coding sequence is TGTGCCAGCAGTGAAGCATGGACGGTGAATAGCAATCAGCCCCAGCATTTT. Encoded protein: CASSEAWTVNSNQPQHF.

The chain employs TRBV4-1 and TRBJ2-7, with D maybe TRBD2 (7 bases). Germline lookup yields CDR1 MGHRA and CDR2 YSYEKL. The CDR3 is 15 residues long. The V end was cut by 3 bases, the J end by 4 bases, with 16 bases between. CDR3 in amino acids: CASSQTGGRAYEQYF. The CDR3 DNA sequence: TGCGCCAGCAGCCAGACAGGCGGGAGAGCGTACGAGCAGTACTTC.

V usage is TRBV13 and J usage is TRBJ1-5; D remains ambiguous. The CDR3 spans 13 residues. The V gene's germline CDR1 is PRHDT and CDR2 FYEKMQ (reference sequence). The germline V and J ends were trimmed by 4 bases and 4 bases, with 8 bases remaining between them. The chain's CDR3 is CASSSGVNQPQHF. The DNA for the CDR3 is TGTGCCAGCAGCTCCGGGGTTAATCAGCCCCAGCATTTT.

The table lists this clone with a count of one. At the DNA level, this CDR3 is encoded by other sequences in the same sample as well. The CDR3 nucleotides read TGCGCCAGCAGCTTGGACAGGGGCTCCTACAATGAGCAGTTCTTC. Translation: CASSLDRGSYNEQFF. The rearrangement joins TRBV5-1 to TRBJ2-1, with 7 bases aligning to TRBD1. The CDR3 has 15 residues. The germline gives CDR1 SGHRS, CDR2 YFSETQ. Trimming at V came to 0 bases and at J to 0 bases, leaving 0 bases not matched to a gene.

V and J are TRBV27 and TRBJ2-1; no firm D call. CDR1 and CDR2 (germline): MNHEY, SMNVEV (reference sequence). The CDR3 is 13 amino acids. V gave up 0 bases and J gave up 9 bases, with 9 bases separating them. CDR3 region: CASSLSYWGEQFF. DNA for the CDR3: TGTGCCAGCAGTTTATCTTATTGGGGTGAGCAGTTCTTC.

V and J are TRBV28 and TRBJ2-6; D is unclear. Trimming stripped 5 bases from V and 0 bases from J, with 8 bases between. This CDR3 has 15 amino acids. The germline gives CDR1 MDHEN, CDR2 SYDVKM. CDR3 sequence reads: CASSIRSSGANVLTF. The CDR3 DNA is TGTGCCAGCAGTATTAGGAGCTCTGGGGCCAACGTCCTGACTTTC.

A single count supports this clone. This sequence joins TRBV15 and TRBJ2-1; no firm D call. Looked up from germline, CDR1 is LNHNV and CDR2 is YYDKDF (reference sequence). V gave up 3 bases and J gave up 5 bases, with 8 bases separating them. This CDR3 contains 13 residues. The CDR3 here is CATSSSSHNEQFF. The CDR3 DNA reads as TGTGCCACCAGCAGCAGTTCTCACAATGAGCAGTTCTTC.

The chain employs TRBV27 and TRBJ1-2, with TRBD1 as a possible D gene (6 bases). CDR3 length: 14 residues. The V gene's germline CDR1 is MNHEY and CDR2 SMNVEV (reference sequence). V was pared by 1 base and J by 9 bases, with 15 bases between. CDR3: CASSLWGAVGSYTF. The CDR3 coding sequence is TGTGCCAGCAGTTTATGGGGGGCCGTCGGCAGCTACACCTTC.

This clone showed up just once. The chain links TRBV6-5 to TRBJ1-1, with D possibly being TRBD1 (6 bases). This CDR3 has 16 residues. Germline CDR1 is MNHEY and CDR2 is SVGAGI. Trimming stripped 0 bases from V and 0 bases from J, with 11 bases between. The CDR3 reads CASSYSFQGMNTEAFF. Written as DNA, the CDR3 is TGTGCCAGCAGTTACTCGTTCCAGGGGATGAACACTGAAGCTTTCTTT.

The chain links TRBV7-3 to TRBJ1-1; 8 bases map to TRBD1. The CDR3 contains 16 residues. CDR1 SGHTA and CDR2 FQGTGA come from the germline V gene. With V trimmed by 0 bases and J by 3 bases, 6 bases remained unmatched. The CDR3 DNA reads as TGTGCCAGCAGCTTAACGACAGGGGCGCGGGACACTGAAGCTTTCTTT. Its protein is CASSLTTGARDTEAFF.

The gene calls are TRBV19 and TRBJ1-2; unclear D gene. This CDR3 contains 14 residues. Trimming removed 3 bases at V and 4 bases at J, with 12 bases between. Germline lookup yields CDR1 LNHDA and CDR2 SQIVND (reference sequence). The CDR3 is CASSIDVDGYGYTF. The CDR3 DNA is TGTGCCAGTAGTATTGACGTTGACGGCTATGGCTACACCTTC.

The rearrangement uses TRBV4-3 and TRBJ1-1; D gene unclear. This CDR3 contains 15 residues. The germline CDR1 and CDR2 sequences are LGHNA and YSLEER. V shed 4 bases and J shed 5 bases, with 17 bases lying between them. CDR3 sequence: CASSPLTFAGTEAFF. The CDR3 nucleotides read TGCGCCAGCAGCCCACTGACCTTTGCGGGAACTGAAGCTTTCTTT.

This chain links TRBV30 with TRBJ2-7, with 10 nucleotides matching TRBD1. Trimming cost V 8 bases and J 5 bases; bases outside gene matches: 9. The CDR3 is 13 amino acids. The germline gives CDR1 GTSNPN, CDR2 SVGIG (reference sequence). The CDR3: CAGRDRGRDEQYF. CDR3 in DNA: TGTGCCGGAAGGGACAGGGGAAGGGACGAGCAGTACTTC.

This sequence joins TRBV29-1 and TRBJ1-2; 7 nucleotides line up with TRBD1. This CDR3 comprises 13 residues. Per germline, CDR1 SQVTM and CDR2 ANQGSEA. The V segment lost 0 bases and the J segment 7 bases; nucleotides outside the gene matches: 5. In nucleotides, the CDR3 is TGCAGCGTTGAAGAACAGGGGATGGGTGGCTACACCTTC. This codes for CSVEEQGMGGYTF.

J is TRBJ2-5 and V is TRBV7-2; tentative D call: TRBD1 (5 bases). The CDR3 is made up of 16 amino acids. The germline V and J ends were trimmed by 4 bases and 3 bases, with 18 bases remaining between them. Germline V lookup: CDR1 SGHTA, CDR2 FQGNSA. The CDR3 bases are TGTGCCAGCAGCTCGCAGGACATGCCCTTTAAAGAGACCCAGTACTTC. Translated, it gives CASSSQDMPFKETQYF. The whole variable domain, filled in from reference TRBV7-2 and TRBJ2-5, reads GAGVSQSPSNKVTEKGKDVELRCDPISGHTALYWYRQSLGQGLEFLIYFQGNSAPDKSGLPSDRFSAERTGGSVSTLTIQRTQQEDSAVYLCASSSQDMPFKETQYFGPGTRLLVL.

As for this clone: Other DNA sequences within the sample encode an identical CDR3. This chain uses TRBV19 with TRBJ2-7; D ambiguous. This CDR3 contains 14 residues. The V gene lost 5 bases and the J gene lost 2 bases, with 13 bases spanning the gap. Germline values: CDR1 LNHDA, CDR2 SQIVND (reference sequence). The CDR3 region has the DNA TGTGCCAGTAGTCCCGGCAATGGAGCCTACGAGCAGTACTTC. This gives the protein CASSPGNGAYEQYF.

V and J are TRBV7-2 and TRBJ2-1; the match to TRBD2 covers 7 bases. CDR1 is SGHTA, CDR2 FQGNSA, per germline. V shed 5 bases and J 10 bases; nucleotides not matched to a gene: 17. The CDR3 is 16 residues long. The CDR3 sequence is CASSKYLAAGTGEQFF. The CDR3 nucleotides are TGTGCCAGCAGCAAGTATCTAGCGGCAGGGACGGGGGAGCAGTTCTTC.

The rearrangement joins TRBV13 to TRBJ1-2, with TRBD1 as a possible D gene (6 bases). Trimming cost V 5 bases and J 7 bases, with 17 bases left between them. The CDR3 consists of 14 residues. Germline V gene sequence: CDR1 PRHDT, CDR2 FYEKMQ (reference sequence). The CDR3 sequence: CASSRGGAPPGYTF. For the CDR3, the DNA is TGTGCCAGCAGCCGTGGGGGCGCCCCCCCTGGCTACACCTTC.

CDR3 protein: CSARVGREQYF. The CDR3 nucleotides read TGCAGTGCTAGAGTGGGACGGGAGCAGTACTTC. The rearrangement links TRBV20-1 to TRBJ2-7; D is tentatively TRBD1 or TRBD2 (5 bases each). The germline gives CDR1 DFQATT, CDR2 SNEGSKA (reference sequence). This CDR3 contains 11 residues. The germline V and J ends were trimmed by 1 base and 7 bases, with 8 bases remaining between them.

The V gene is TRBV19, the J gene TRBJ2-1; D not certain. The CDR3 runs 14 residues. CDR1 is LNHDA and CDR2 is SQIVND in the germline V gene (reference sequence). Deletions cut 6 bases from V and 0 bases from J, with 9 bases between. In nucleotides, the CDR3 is TGTGCCAGTAGAGCGTTAAGCTCCTACAATGAGCAGTTCTTC. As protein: CASRALSSYNEQFF.